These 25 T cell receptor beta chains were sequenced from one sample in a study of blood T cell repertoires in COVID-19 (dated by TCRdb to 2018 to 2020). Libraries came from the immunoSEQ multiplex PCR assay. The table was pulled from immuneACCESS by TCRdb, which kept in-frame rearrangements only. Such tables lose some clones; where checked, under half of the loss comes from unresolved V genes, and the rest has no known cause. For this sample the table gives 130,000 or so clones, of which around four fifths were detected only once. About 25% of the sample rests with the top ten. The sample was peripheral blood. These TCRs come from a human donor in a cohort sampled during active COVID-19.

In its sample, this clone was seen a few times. The DNA of the CDR3 is TGCGCCAGCAGCCCGCCCGATCAGGACAGGGGGCGGACCAAGTTGAACACTGAAGCTTTCTTT. Its translation: CASSPPDQDRGRTKLNTEAFF. This chain connects TRBV5-1 to TRBJ1-1; 11 nucleotides match TRBD1. CDR1 is SGHRS, CDR2 YFSETQ, per germline. V was pared by 4 bases and J by 0 bases, with 20 bases of the junction left unmatched. The CDR3 spans 21 residues.

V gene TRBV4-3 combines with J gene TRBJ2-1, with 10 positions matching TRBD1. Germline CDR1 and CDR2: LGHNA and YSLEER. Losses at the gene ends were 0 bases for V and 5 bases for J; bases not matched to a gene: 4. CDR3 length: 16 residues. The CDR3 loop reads CASSQDDRGRNNEQFF. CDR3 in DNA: TGCGCCAGCAGCCAAGACGACAGGGGGCGAAACAATGAGCAGTTCTTC.

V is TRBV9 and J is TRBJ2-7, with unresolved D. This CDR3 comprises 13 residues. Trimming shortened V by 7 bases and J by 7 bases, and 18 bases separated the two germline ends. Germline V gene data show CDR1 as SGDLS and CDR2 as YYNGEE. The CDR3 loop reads CASSLGSPLEQYF. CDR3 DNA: TGTGCCAGCTCCCTTGGCAGTCCCCTGGAGCAGTACTTC.

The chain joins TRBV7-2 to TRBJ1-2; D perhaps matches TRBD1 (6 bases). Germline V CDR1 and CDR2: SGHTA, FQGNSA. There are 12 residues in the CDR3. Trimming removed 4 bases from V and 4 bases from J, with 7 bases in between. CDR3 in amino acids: CASSSQGYGYTF. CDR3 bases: TGTGCCAGCAGCTCACAGGGCTATGGCTACACCTTC.

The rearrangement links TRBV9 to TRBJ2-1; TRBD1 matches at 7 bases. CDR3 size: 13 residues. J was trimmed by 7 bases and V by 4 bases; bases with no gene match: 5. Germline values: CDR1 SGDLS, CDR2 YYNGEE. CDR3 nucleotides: TGTGCCAGCAGCCTTTCAGGGGGAAATGAGCAGTTCTTC. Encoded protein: CASSLSGGNEQFF.

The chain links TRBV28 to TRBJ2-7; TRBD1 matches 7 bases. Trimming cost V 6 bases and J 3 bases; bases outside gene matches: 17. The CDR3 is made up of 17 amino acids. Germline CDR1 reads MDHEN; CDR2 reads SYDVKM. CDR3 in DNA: TGTGCCAGCAGGTCGCCCTCTCTAAGGGACAGCGACTACGAGCAGTACTTC. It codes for CASRSPSLRDSDYEQYF.

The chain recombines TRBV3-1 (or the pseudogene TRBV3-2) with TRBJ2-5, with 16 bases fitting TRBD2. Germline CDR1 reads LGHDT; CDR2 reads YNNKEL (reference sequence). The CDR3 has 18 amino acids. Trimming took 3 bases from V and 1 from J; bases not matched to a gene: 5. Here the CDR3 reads CASSQSGTSGGAQETQYF. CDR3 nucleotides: TGTGCCAGCAGCCAGTCCGGGACTAGCGGGGGGGCCCAAGAGACCCAGTACTTC.

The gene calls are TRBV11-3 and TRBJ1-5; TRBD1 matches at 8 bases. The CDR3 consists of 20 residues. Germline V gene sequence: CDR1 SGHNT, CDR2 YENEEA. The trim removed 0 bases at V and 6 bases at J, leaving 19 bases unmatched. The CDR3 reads CASSLDAVGQGPDRRQPQHF. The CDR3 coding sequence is TGTGCCAGCAGCTTAGACGCCGTAGGACAGGGACCAGACAGACGTCAGCCCCAGCATTTT.

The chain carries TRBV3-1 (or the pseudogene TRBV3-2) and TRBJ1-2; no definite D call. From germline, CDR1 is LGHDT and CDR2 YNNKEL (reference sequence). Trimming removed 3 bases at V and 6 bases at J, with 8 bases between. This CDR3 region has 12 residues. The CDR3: CASSQREDGYTF. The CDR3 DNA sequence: TGTGCCAGCAGCCAGAGGGAAGATGGCTACACCTTC.

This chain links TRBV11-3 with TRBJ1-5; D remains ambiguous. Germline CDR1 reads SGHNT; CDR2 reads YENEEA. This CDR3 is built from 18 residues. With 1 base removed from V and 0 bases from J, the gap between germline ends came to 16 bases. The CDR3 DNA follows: TGTGCCAGCAGCTTAGTCGAGTGGGAGGTCTATAGCAATCAGCCCCAGCATTTT. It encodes CASSLVEWEVYSNQPQHF.

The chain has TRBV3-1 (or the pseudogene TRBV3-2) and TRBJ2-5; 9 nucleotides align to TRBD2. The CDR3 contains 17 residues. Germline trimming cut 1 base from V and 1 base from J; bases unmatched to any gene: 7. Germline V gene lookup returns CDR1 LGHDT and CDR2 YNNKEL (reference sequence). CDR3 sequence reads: CASSQGAGGGAQETQYF. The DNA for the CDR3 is TGTGCCAGCAGCCAAGGTGCGGGCGGGGGGGCCCAAGAGACCCAGTACTTC.

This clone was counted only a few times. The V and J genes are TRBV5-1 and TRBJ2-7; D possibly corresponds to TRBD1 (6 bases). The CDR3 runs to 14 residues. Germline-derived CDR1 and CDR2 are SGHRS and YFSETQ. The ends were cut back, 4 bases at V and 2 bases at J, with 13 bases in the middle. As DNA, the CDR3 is TGCGCCAGCAGCCCAAAGACAGGACCCTACGAGCAGTACTTC. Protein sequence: CASSPKTGPYEQYF.

CDR3 nucleotides: TGTGCCAGCAGGAGGGAGTTTAGTAGAACAGATACGCAGTATTTT. This encodes CASRREFSRTDTQYF. V and J are TRBV6-5 and TRBJ2-3, with a tentative D call TRBD2 (5 bases). Germline CDR1 reads MNHEY; CDR2 reads SVGAGI. The CDR3 spans 15 residues. V was cut by 6 bases and J by 3 bases, with 16 bases left in between.

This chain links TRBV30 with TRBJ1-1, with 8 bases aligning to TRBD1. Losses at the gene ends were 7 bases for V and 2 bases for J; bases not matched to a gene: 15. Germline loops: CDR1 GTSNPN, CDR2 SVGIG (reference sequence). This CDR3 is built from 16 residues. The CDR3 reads CASASGQGIINTEAFF. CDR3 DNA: TGTGCCTCCGCCTCAGGACAGGGTATAATAAACACTGAAGCTTTCTTT.

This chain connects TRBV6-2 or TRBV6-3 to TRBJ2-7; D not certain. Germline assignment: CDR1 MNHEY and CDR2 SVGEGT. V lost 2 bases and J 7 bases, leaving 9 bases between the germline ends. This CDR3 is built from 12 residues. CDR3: CASSYILREQYF. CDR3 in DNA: TGTGCCAGCAGTTACATCCTTCGGGAGCAGTACTTC.

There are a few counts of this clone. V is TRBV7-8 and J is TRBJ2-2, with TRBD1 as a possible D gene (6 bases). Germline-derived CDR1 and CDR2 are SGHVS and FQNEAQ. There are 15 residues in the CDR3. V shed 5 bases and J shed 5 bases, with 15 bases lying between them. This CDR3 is CASSTPRTGTGELFF. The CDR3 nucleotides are TGTGCCAGCAGCACCCCCCGCACAGGGACCGGGGAGCTGTTTTTT. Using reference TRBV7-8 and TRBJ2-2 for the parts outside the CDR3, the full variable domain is GAGVSQSPRYKVAKRGQDVALRCDPISGHVSLFWYQQALGQGPEFLTYFQNEAQLDKSGLPSDRFFAERPEGSVSTLKIQRTQQEDSAVYLCASSTPRTGTGELFFGEGSRLTVL.

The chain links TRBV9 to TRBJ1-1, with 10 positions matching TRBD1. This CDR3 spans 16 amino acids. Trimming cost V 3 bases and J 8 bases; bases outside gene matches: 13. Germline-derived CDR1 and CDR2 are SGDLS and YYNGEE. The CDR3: CASSGHSPTGGVEAFF. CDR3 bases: TGTGCCAGCAGCGGCCATTCGCCGACAGGGGGCGTAGAAGCTTTCTTT.

DNA for the CDR3: TGTGCCAGCAGCGTAGTAGCGGGAGCGCTCGAGCAGTACTTC. Translation gives CASSVVAGALEQYF. J is TRBJ2-7 and V is TRBV9; TRBD2 matches at 9 bases. The CDR3 runs to 14 residues. Germline values: CDR1 SGDLS, CDR2 YYNGEE. V dropped 0 bases and J dropped 6; count of bases not matched to a gene: 4.

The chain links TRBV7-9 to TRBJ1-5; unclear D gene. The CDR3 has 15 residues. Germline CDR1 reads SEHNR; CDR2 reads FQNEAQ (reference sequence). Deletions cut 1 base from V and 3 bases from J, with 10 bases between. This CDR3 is CASSLGAESNQPQHF. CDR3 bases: TGTGCCAGCAGCTTAGGGGCTGAATCCAATCAGCCCCAGCATTTT. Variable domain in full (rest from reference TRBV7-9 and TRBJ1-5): DTGVSQNPRHKITKRGQNVTFRCDPISEHNRLYWYRQTLGQGPEFLTYFQNEAQLEKSRLLSDRFSAERPKGSFSTLEIQRTEQGDSAMYLCASSLGAESNQPQHFGDGTRLSIL.

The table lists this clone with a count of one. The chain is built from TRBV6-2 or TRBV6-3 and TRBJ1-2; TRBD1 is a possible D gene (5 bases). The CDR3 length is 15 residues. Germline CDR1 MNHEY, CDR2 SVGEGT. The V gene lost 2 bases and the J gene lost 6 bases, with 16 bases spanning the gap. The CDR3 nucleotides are TGTGCCAGCAGTTACCGGGCAGGGCCAAGAGATGGCTACACCTTC. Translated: CASSYRAGPRDGYTF.

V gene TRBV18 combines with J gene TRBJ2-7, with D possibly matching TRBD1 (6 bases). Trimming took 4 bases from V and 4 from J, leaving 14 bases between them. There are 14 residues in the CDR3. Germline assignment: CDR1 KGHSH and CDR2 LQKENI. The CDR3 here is CASSQNDRRYEQYF. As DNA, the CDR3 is TGTGCCAGCTCACAAAACGACAGGAGATACGAGCAGTACTTC. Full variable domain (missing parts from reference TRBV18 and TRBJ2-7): NAGVMQNPRHLVRRRGQEARLRCSPMKGHSHVYWYRQLPEEGLKFMVYLQKENIIDESGMPKERFSAEFPKEGPSILRIQQVVRGDSAAYFCASSQNDRRYEQYFGPGTRLTVT.

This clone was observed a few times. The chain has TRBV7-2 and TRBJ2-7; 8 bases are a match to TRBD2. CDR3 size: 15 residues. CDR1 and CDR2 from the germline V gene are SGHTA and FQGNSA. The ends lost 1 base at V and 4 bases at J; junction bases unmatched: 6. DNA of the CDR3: TGTGCCAGCAGCTTAGATGCGGGGGGTACGTACGAGCAGTACTTC. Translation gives CASSLDAGGTYEQYF.

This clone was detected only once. The CDR3 here is CASSQGGQTGTDGYTF. The CDR3 nucleotides read TGTGCCAGCAGCCAAGGGGGGCAAACAGGTACCGATGGCTACACCTTC. The genes are TRBV4-2 and TRBJ1-2; D is perhaps TRBD1 (6 bases). V lost 1 base to trimming and J lost 6 bases, with 18 bases between them. This CDR3 contains 16 residues. Germline CDR1 reads LGHNA; CDR2 reads YNFKEQ.

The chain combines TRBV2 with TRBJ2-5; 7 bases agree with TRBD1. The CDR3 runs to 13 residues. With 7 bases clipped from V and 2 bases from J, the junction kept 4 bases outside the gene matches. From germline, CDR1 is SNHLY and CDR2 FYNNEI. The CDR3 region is CASNKGQQETQYF. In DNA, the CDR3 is TGTGCCAGCAACAAGGGACAGCAAGAGACCCAGTACTTC.

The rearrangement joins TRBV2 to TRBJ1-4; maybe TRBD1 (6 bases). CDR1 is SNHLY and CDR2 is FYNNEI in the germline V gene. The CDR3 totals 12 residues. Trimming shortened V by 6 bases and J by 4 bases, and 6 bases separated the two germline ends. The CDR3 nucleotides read TGTGCCAGCAGACAGGGTAATGAAAAACTGTTTTTT. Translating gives CASRQGNEKLFF.